The present entry profiles one TCR beta chain with its context. This receptor's antigen is unknown. CDR1 and CDR2 were assigned from the germline V gene as MNHEY and SVGAGI. The CDR3 sequence holds 12 residues, the cysteine and phenylalanine included. The retained sequence is limited to the CDR3, 36 bases, with the frame set at the first base. V drops 6 bases and J drops 5 bases, leaving 10 bases in between. The source of the sample is a study of cytomegalovirus exposure and HLA in healthy donors (dated by TCRdb to about 2017). Background on the whole study: An earlier analysis of approximately 600 of the donors reported roughly 300 Gb of sequence data and some 120 million unique TCR beta sequences from about 179 million T cells. An early release covering more than 500 HLA-typed donors comprised about 300 gigabases of sequencing data and approximately 80 million unique TCR sequences. The genetic ancestry cluster associated with self-reported Caucasian donors included over 65% of the 300 to 400 genotyped donors. The study was designed to test whether signatures of past pathogen exposure could be identified by cataloging public T cell receptors. The study used immunosequencing to profile the T cell repertoires of about 670 subjects and linked those repertoires to cytomegalovirus serostatus. Along with the roughly 670-subject first cohort, a separate validation cohort of roughly 110 different subjects was used. To predict cytomegalovirus infection status, the study brought together high-throughput TCR immunosequencing, statistical association of individual TCRs with disease status, and machine learning. A later analysis re-examined previously published TCR beta repertoires from about 700 donors and added high-resolution HLA genotyping to investigate patterns of TCR occurrence. Rather than using new phenotypic data, the later analysis identified candidate immune exposures from TCR beta sequences and from how often those sequences occurred across donors. In an earlier analysis of a few hundred of the donors, high-throughput TCR beta sequencing was used to judge whether each TCR beta V gene segment behaved as functional or pseudogenic. Donor age, sex, ethnicity and CMV serostatus were compiled together with the repertoire data. In a later genetic analysis, genome-wide SNP genotypes for 398 of the 666 donors were used, and that subset was treated as a discovery cohort. Every repertoire in the discovery cohort had been generated on one and the same sequencing platform. HLA typing covered class I and class II loci at four-digit resolution. The number of typed donors differed by locus: roughly 629-640 for A, B, C, DRB1 and DQB1; approximately 540 for DQA1; 606 for DPA1; and about 450 for DPB1. Because of strong linkage in the cohort, four or five DR-DQ haplotypes were treated as single units for association and clustering. On average, 235,054 unique TCR beta nucleotide sequences were sequenced per donor among a few hundred genotyped donors of the cohort, with roughly 18% of those sequences being non-productive.

The investigation overall reported the following: Presence/absence analyses assumed roughly uniform sequencing depth across donors, an assumption that may not hold. Most CMV-associated TCR beta chains appeared to be HLA-restricted in a later analysis, and the HLA associations seemed to be driven largely by CMV exposure. An earlier analysis of approximately 600 of the donors showed that most TCR beta V segments appeared in productive rearrangements either about 90% or about 30% of the time, which broadly matched IMGT annotations. In a later analysis, HLA-associated TCR beta chains showed more clonal expansion and lower generation probabilities than non-associated chains that were equally common. Because counts were too low, roughly 17 rarely observed V segments, including chromosome 9 orphons, were left out of the earlier analysis of some 600 of the donors. The classifier was reported to diagnose cytomegalovirus status with high specificity and sensitivity in both the original and validation cohorts. This cohort had only TCR beta chains sequenced, and the lack of alpha or paired-chain data limited which features could be detected. A further reported finding was that TCR beta sequences accurately predicted the HLA-A and HLA-B alleles for most subjects in the first cohort. A few of the identified cytomegalovirus-associated TCR beta chains were confirmed in vitro to be specific for cytomegalovirus antigens. Because some donors lacked HLA typing at each locus, the association tests relied only on the typed subset. When HLA alleles, especially DR and DQ, strongly co-occurred, TCR associations were difficult to assign to individual alleles. V-gene and J-gene trimming of TCR beta chains was associated with a missense DCLRE1C variant in a later genetic analysis, and the association was replicated in an independent cohort. Some IMGT-functional V segments, including TRBV6-2 and TRBV6-3, could not be told apart with the 87-base-pair reads, so those segments were excluded. In a later analysis, several top co-occurrence clusters were reported to appear linked to parvovirus B19, influenza, CMV and Epstein-Barr virus. In the study, around 160 TCR beta chains were listed as associated with cytomegalovirus. CMV serostatus was the only immune exposure information available for the cohort. A later analysis found that TCR association rates varied across HLA loci, with DRB1 alleles showing the most associated TCRs and HLA-C alleles the fewest. Specific HLA alleles were associated with over 15,000 TCR beta sequences at a false discovery rate of 0.05 in a later analysis. A group of highly shared sequence variants was considered likely to be a technical artifact of the sequencing pipeline. Across donors, most TCR sequences were observed very rarely, whereas some public TCRs were present in many individuals. Linkage disequilibrium might explain the correlated functional status among segregating V segments, but an unknown experimental factor could not be excluded. The authors suggested that the approach could potentially be generalized to other disease states and immunological phenotypes. A later genetic analysis reported fewer N-insertions in productive TCRs among donors in an Asian-associated ancestry cluster than the roughly 620-donor mean.

Libraries were constructed by the immunoSEQ multiplex PCR assay. For the multiplex PCR, a mixture combining 60 forward primers for TCR Vbeta segments and 13 reverse primers for TCR Jbeta segments was used. A multiplex PCR assay on genomic DNA amplified the CDR3 region of rearranged TCR beta genes. Amplified TCR beta libraries were sequenced as 87-base-pair reads on the Illumina HiSeq System. The study's processing was this. In a later analysis, tens of millions of unique TCR beta chains were counted across the 690 or so repertoires, and around 10 million of these chains were shared by at least two donors. A nearest-neighbor algorithm error-corrected the raw reads and collapsed the reads into unique sequences, merging closely related sequences to remove PCR and sequencing errors. V, D and J gene segments were assigned by aligning CDR3 sequences to IMGT reference sequences. For a sequence to be retained, a match of at least six nucleotides to both a V gene segment and a J gene segment was required. A rearrangement was called productive if the CDR3 had no stop codons and remained in frame with V and J, and every other rearrangement was called non-productive. Following IMGT convention, CDR3 was defined as the stretch from the second conserved V-encoded cysteine to the conserved J-encoded phenylalanine. In an earlier analysis of more than 550 of the donors, sequences lacking an unambiguous match to a single V gene segment were excluded. In an earlier analysis of about 590 of the donors, a V segment was called functional when productive rearrangements were above 56.7%, and segregating when the standard deviation between donors exceeded 5%. To diagnose cytomegalovirus status from the catalog of TCR beta chain sequences, a statistical classification framework was built. A later analysis assigned V and J genes by comparing TCR nucleotide sequences with IMGT/GENE-DB human TR gene sequences. In a later analysis, CDR3 sequences and most-parsimonious VDJ recombination scenarios were assigned using the TCRdist pipeline. A later analysis defined each TCR beta chain by its CDR3 amino acid sequence plus V-gene family, and excluded reads lacking a unique V-gene family. To address suspected cross-contamination and a sequencing artifact, a later analysis removed roughly 640 highly shared, low-generation-probability nucleotide sequences. In a later analysis, a clonal expansion index was calculated for each public chain from normalized within-repertoire ranks of inferred template counts. In a later analysis, generation probabilities were computed with a VDJ recombination model fitted to out-of-frame rearrangements, and the resulting probabilities were checked against IGoR. In a later analysis, hypergeometric tests were used to score TCR-TCR, TCR-HLA and TCR-CMV co-occurrence, with a repertoire-size bias correction applied to TCR pairs. To estimate false discovery rates, a later analysis permuted the HLA or CMV assignments 20 times. A later analysis grouped co-occurring TCRs with DBSCAN, adding TCRdist sequence similarity when clustering within HLA-allele-positive subsets. Repertoires with fewer than 30,000 or more than 120,000 public chains, plus five repertoires with anomalous nucleotide sharing, were excluded from co-occurrence clustering. TCRdb retrieved this table from immuneACCESS and kept in-frame rearrangements only. Not all clones are present; in checked studies, unresolved V genes account for under half, and no reason is known for the remainder. V and J calls and clone size are those listed in that table; D and trimming were worked out from the DNA. The sample table includes around 210,000 clones. The top ten constitute 0.75% to 1% of the sample.

The cohort comprised approximately 700 healthy bone marrow donors. All cohort members were sampled while nominally healthy, although unrecorded immune exposures were likely present. The donor was CMV seropositive and belonged to the group of about 290 seropositive cohort members. Every donor gave a peripheral blood sample, and the peripheral blood mononuclear cells from that sample were used for TCR beta sequencing. Genomic DNA extraction from the blood cell samples was performed with the Qiagen DNeasy Blood Extraction Kit. The sequencing sample was made of PBMCs. This TCR came from a woman aged 30 to 39 in good health and CMV-seropositive. This receptor chain uses TRBV6-5 and TRBJ1-2; a tentative D call is TRBD1 (5 bases match). The DNA reads as follows: TGTGCCAGCAGCCCTGGGACTTATGGCTACACCTTC. It codes for CASSPGTYGYTF.